The next 7 T cell receptor beta chains were all read from a single sample in a study of T cells in Graves' hyperthyroidism and ophthalmopathy. It was RNA transcripts that yielded the amplified TCR beta CDR3 regions. HTBI primers were the set used in a first-round RT-PCR of the TCR CDR3. TCRdb used MiXCR to reprocess the multiplex PCR reads, holding one entry per CDR3 protein. The sample has a few hundred thousand distinct CDR3 sequences, 40% to 50% seen once. The sequencing sample was made of peripheral blood or thyroid tissue (not recorded which). The receptor source for this set is an adult woman with Graves' disease, either hyperthyroidism or ophthalmopathy (not recorded which).

This clonotype was observed a handful of times. The rearrangement joins TRBV24-1 to TRBJ1-5, with TRBD1 matching over 8 bases. Germline V gives CDR1 KGHDR, CDR2 SFDVKD. V was clipped by 2 bases and J by 5 bases; unmatched bases: 7. CDR3 size: 16 residues. DNA for the CDR3: TGTGCCACCAGTGATTCTTGGGCAGGGGGCTATCAGCCCCAGCATTTT. The encoded protein is CATSDSWAGGYQPQHF.

The V gene is TRBV24-1, the J gene TRBJ1-5; no definite D call. Deletions cut 2 bases from V and 5 bases from J, with 6 bases between. Germline V gene sequence: CDR1 KGHDR, CDR2 SFDVKD. The CDR3 length is 13 residues. This chain's CDR3 is CATSDYNDQPQHF. CDR3 in DNA: TGTGCCACCAGTGATTACAACGATCAGCCCCAGCATTTT.

This chain joins TRBV2 and TRBJ1-5, with TRBD1 as a possible D gene (5 bases). Trimming left V 3 bases short and J 5 bases short, with 14 bases between. The CDR3 has 15 amino acids. Per germline, CDR1 SNHLY and CDR2 FYNNEI. The CDR3 reads CASSDRLLGHQPQHF. As DNA, the CDR3 is TGTGCCAGCAGTGATCGACTATTGGGGCATCAGCCCCAGCATTTT.

This clonotype was seen a single time. The rearrangement joins TRBV29-1 to TRBJ2-7; D is possibly TRBD1 (6 bases). The V end lost 8 bases, the J end lost 2 bases, and 7 bases lay between the germline ends. CDR3 length: 10 amino acids. Per germline, CDR1 SQVTM and CDR2 ANQGSEA. The CDR3, as DNA: TGCAGCAAGGGGGCCTACGAGCAGTACTTC. Encoded protein: CSKGAYEQYF.

This chain links TRBV10-3 with TRBJ2-7; TRBD2 matches at 7 bases. The DNA matches TRBJ2-4 better at its end, which makes the J call doubtful. This CDR3 region has 17 residues. CDR1 ENHRY and CDR2 SYGVKD come from the germline V gene. The CDR3 spells CAISEVRRELGENIQYF. The DNA for the CDR3 is TGTGCCATCAGTGAGGTTCGGCGGGAGCTGGGGGAAAACATTCAGTACTTC.

Many counts were recorded for this clonotype. This sequence joins TRBV2 and TRBJ1-6; maybe TRBD1 (6 bases). Trimming removed 7 bases at V and 8 bases at J, with 9 bases between. The CDR3 is 12 residues long. The germline CDR1 and CDR2 sequences are SNHLY and FYNNEI. The CDR3 sequence is CASKKGDSPLHF. The CDR3 coding sequence is TGTGCCAGCAAGAAGGGGGATTCACCCCTCCACTTT.

Remarks on this clonotype: A junction end diverges from the germline sequence, so it may reflect a read error. The chain employs TRBV19 and TRBJ2-2; 8 bases agree with TRBD2. Germline V CDR1 and CDR2: LNHDA, SQIVND (reference sequence). The CDR3 sequence is 18 residues long. This chain's CDR3 is CASSYKSTREVDTGELLF. CDR3 coding DNA: TGTGCCAGTAGCTATAAGAGCACGCGGGAGGTCGACACCGGGGAGCTGCTTTTT.